This TCR beta chain was sequenced during a study of blood T cells in healthy people across ages. Aged about 6 to 95, donors were systemically healthy Caucasians from Russia. This clonotype showed up just a few times. A second PCR of roughly 7 to 11 cycles used a sample-barcoded 5' primer and a J-beta primer mix. TCRdb ran MiXCR on the 5' RACE reads and lists one entry per CDR3 protein. The data show roughly 2 million distinct CDR3 sequences, 49% seen once. V trimming: 4 bases; J trimming: 0 bases; junction bases outside the gene matches: 10. There are 18 residues in the CDR3. Germline V gene sequence: CDR1 SGHRS, CDR2 YFSETQ.

The TCR originated in a woman aged 35 to 49 in good health. Material for sequencing was blood. The chain employs TRBV5-1 and TRBJ2-1; TRBD2 agrees at 10 bases. The CDR3 region has the DNA TGCGCCAGCAGCCCGGCTAGCGGGGGCCCCAGCTCCTACAATGAGCAGTTCTTC. Protein: CASSPASGGPSSYNEQFF.